A few counts support the clone carrying this T cell receptor (beta chain). Its target is unknown. This sample was included in a study of beta chain features in type 1 diabetes. About the study: Investigators examined 107,917,701 sorted cells across all samples. Points from the study as a whole: Naive, central memory and regulatory TCRB repertoires appeared more similar among patients than healthy donors.

Via CD45RO/CCR7/CD25/CD127/CD95/CD27, cells of the CD4+ naive, central memory, regulatory and stem cell-like memory subsets were sorted. The whole isolated RNA underwent reverse transcription, so sequencing captured expressed TCRB transcripts. The protocol was immunoSEQ multiplex PCR, while the TCRdb copy is restricted to in-frame clones and leaves out a portion. The sample comprises fewer than 500,000 clones, roughly 13% of which are singletons, and roughly 0.038% rests with the top ten. There are 17 residues in the CDR3. The germline V gene encodes CDR1 GTSNPN and CDR2 SVGIG (reference sequence). V shed 1 base and J shed 4 bases, with 20 bases lying between them.

Material: naive CD4+ T cells from blood. The TCR sequence derives from a man aged 30-40 years in good health. The rearrangement links TRBV30 to TRBJ1-5; D is perhaps TRBD1 (5 bases). CDR3 DNA sequence: TGTGCCTGGAGTGCGCCAAAGCCAGGGTATAGGAATCAGCCCCAGCATTTT. Translating it yields CAWSAPKPGYRNQPQHF.